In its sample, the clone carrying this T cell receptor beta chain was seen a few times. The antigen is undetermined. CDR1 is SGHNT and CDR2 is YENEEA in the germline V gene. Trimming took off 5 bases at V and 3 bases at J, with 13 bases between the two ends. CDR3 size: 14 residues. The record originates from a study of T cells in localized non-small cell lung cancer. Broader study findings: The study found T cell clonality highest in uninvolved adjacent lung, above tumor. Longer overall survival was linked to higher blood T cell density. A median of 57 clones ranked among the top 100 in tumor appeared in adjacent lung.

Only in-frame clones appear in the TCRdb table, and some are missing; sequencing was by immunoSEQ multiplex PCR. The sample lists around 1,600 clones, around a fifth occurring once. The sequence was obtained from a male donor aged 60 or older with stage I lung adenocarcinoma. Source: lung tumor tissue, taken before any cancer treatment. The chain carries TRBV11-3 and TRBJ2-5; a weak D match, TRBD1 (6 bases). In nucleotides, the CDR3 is TGTGCCAGCAGCACGCCGACAGGAAAAGAGACCCAGTACTTC. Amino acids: CASSTPTGKETQYF.